This T cell receptor (beta chain) was sequenced for a study of OX40 agonist ivuxolimab in advanced cancers. TCRdb's copy holds only in-frame clones and misses some; the assay was immunoSEQ multiplex PCR. The sample records more than 70,000 clones, over 75% being singletons. V lost 2 bases and J lost 4, with 1 base in between. The CDR3 sequence is 11 residues long. The germline CDR1 and CDR2 sequences are MNHEY and SMNVEV (reference sequence). The sequence was obtained from an adult with an advanced solid tumor such as melanoma, head and neck, liver or kidney cancer. The chain couples TRBV27 to TRBJ2-3; D is unresolved. The sample consisted of CD4+ or CD8+ T cells sorted from blood, taken in a trial of the OX40 agonist ivuxolimab. CDR3 bases: TGTGCCAGCAGTTTAGCAGATACGCAGTATTTT. This translates into CASSLADTQYF.